Following are 21 T cell receptor beta chains from one sample sequenced in a study of shared clonotypes between healthy human individuals. The data were produced by immunoSEQ multiplex PCR, yet TCRdb's version contains in-frame clones alone and is incomplete. Seen here are some 1,600,000 clones, approximately 98% observed once, and the top ten hold 0.4% to 0.45%. Sequences were obtained from naive CD4+ T cells sorted from blood. Subset here: CD45RA+ positively selected. Receptors were obtained from a man aged 30 to 39 in good health.

This rearrangement joins TRBV11-2 to TRBJ2-7; 9 bases align to TRBD2. The junction had 9 bases not matched to a gene; V was cut back by 5 bases and J by 7 bases. Germline lookup yields CDR1 SGHAT and CDR2 FQNNGV. This CDR3 has 14 residues. CDR3 nucleotides: TGTGCCAGCAGCCACCCTGGGACTAGCATGGAGCAGTACTTC. Translated, it gives CASSHPGTSMEQYF.

The genes are TRBV30 and TRBJ2-7; no definite D call. V lost 7 bases and J lost 0, with 19 bases in between. The CDR3 is made up of 15 amino acids. Germline V gene sequence: CDR1 GTSNPN, CDR2 SVGIG (reference sequence). CDR3 loop: CAFSGRRDSSYEQYF. As DNA, the CDR3 is TGTGCCTTCTCCGGACGGAGAGATAGCTCCTACGAGCAGTACTTC.

The chain is built from TRBV5-5 and TRBJ2-7; 9 positions agree with TRBD2. Trimming took 4 bases from V and 4 from J; bases not matched to a gene: 12. CDR3 size: 16 residues. Germline CDR1 reads SGHKS; CDR2 reads YYEKEE (reference sequence). In nucleotides, the CDR3 is TGTGCCAGCAGCGCCTGGACTAGCGAAAATCTTTACGAGCAGTACTTC. This gives the protein CASSAWTSENLYEQYF.

This chain connects TRBV2 to TRBJ2-3; D perhaps matches TRBD1 (5 bases). The CDR3 is made up of 14 amino acids. Germline V gives CDR1 SNHLY, CDR2 FYNNEI. The V end lost 7 bases, the J end lost 2 bases, and 13 bases lay between the germline ends. The CDR3 here is CASTRAGLTDTQYF. CDR3 DNA sequence: TGTGCCAGCACCCGAGCAGGGCTCACAGATACGCAGTATTTT.

The chain carries TRBV9 and TRBJ2-7, with TRBD1 identical over 11 bases. Trimming at V came to 3 bases and at J to 5 bases, leaving 4 bases not matched to a gene. CDR1 SGDLS and CDR2 YYNGEE come from the germline V gene. The CDR3 loop spans 14 amino acids. The CDR3 here is CASSAGQGVNEQYF. DNA for the CDR3: TGTGCCAGCAGCGCGGGACAGGGGGTGAACGAGCAGTACTTC.

The gene calls are TRBV7-9 and TRBJ2-5; 15 bases match TRBD2. CDR1 is SEHNR, CDR2 FQNEAQ, per germline (reference sequence). V lost 3 bases to trimming and J lost 1 base; unmatched junction nucleotides: 6. The CDR3 consists of 18 residues. The CDR3 nucleotides read TGTGCCAGCAGCTTGGGGGGACTAGCGGGAGGATCCCAAGAGACCCAGTACTTC. Amino acid sequence: CASSLGGLAGGSQETQYF.

This chain connects TRBV5-8 to TRBJ2-2; TRBD2 matches 11 bases. The CDR3 extends over 17 amino acids. Germline lookup yields CDR1 SGHTS and CDR2 YDEGEE. The junction had 9 bases not matched to a gene; V was cut back by 8 bases and J by 0 bases. The CDR3 here is CASPPPGLAANTGELFF. The CDR3 nucleotides read TGTGCCAGTCCCCCCCCGGGACTAGCGGCGAACACCGGGGAGCTGTTTTTT.

The CDR3 DNA follows: TGTGCCAGCACGGTGAATAGCAATCAGCCCCAGCATTTT. As protein: CASTVNSNQPQHF. The rearrangement links TRBV5-8 to TRBJ1-5; D ambiguous. Germline CDR1 is SGHTS and CDR2 is YDEGEE. Between the trimmed V and J ends, which lost 6 bases and 0 bases, there was a span of 7 bases. The length of the CDR3 is 13 residues.

This clone has just one count. The chain combines TRBV25-1 with TRBJ2-7; the D is unclear. The CDR3 is 14 residues long. Looked up from germline, CDR1 is MGHDK and CDR2 is SYGVNS. The V end lost 2 bases, the J end lost 5 bases, and 13 bases lay between the germline ends. The CDR3: CASSEGGSKNEQYF. CDR3 bases: TGTGCCAGCAGTGAAGGCGGCAGTAAGAACGAGCAGTACTTC.

The table lists this clone with a count of one. Written as DNA, the CDR3 is TGCGCCAGCAGCTTGCAAGGGGTTGGCGGGGAGCTGTTTTTT. Its translation is CASSLQGVGGELFF. The J gene is TRBJ2-2, the V gene TRBV5-1; D is perhaps TRBD1 (5 bases). CDR1 SGHRS and CDR2 YFSETQ come from the germline V gene. Trimming shortened V by 1 base and J by 7 bases, and 11 bases separated the two germline ends. The CDR3 extends over 14 amino acids.

Concerning this clone itself: The sample holds other DNA sequences that translate to the same CDR3. J is TRBJ2-1 and V is TRBV5-1, with 7 positions matching TRBD2. The CDR3 spans 13 residues. V lost 0 bases, J lost 9 bases, and 3 bases stayed unmatched. The germline V gene encodes CDR1 SGHRS and CDR2 YFSETQ. DNA for the CDR3: TGCGCCAGCAGCTTGGAAGGGAGGGGTGAGCAGTTCTTC. Amino acids: CASSLEGRGEQFF.

Of note for this clone: Germline is not matched at one junction end, which may reflect a read error. The rearrangement joins TRBV7-7 to TRBJ1-4; the D gene is possibly TRBD1 (5 bases). Germline lookup yields CDR1 SSHAT and CDR2 FNYEAQ (reference sequence). The CDR3 consists of 13 residues. The CDR3 region has the DNA TGTGCTAGCAGCTCGGCCCCGGGGGGAAAACTGTTTTTT. As protein: CASSSAPGGKLFF.

The CDR3 coding sequence is TGTGCCAGCAGTGAAGGGGCCTTCACTGAAGCTTTCTTT. Translated: CASSEGAFTEAFF. The chain employs TRBV2 and TRBJ1-1; no reliable D call. V was clipped by 1 base and J by 4 bases, with 7 bases between them. This CDR3 region has 13 residues. Germline lookup yields CDR1 SNHLY and CDR2 FYNNEI.

This chain connects TRBV7-9 to TRBJ2-7; 8 bases agree with TRBD1. Germline CDR1 reads SEHNR; CDR2 reads FQNEAQ (reference sequence). Losses at the gene ends were 8 bases for V and 4 bases for J; bases not matched to a gene: 4. The CDR3 consists of 12 residues. The CDR3 bases are TGTGCCAGCGGGACAGGATTTTACGAGCAGTACTTC. As protein: CASGTGFYEQYF. Filled out from reference TRBV7-9 and TRBJ2-7, the complete variable domain reads DTGVSQNPRHKITKRGQNVTFRCDPISEHNRLYWYRQTLGQGPEFLTYFQNEAQLEKSRLLSDRFSAERPKGSFSTLEIQRTEQGDSAMYLCASGTGFYEQYFGPGTRLTVT.

J is TRBJ1-3 and V is TRBV6-1, with no clear D. The CDR3 is 13 amino acids. The germline V gene encodes CDR1 MNHNS and CDR2 SASEGT. The V gene lost 6 bases and the J gene lost 7 bases, with 13 bases spanning the gap. The CDR3 DNA reads TGTGCCAGCAGAAAGAGAGAGAGGAACACCATATATTTT. Protein: CASRKRERNTIYF.

This chain uses TRBV6-5 with TRBJ2-7; D ambiguous. Trimming removed 0 bases at V and 5 bases at J, with 14 bases between. The CDR3 has 15 residues. The germline V gene has CDR1 MNHEY and CDR2 SVGAGI. This chain's CDR3 is CASSYSRPMLDEQYF. The DNA of the CDR3 is TGTGCCAGCAGTTACTCGAGGCCCATGCTCGACGAGCAGTACTTC.

With respect to this clone: The same CDR3 is also encoded by other DNA sequences in this sample. The chain employs TRBV9 and TRBJ2-3; D unresolved. V lost 0 bases to trimming and J lost 7 bases, with 9 bases between them. Germline-derived CDR1 and CDR2 are SGDLS and YYNGEE. This CDR3 has 13 residues. CDR3 in DNA: TGTGCCAGCAGCGTAGGGGGTGTAAATACGCAGTATTTT. The encoded protein is CASSVGGVNTQYF.

The gene calls are TRBV6-6 and TRBJ2-1; 10 bases are a match to TRBD1. Looked up from germline, CDR1 is MNHNY and CDR2 is SVGAGI (reference sequence). This CDR3 is built from 15 residues. V was pared by 6 bases and J by 8 bases, with 10 bases of the junction left unmatched. The CDR3: CASRRPGQGSDEQFF. In nucleotides, the CDR3 is TGTGCCAGCAGAAGGCCGGGACAGGGGTCGGATGAGCAGTTCTTC.

The chain uses TRBV2 and TRBJ1-5, with 8 bases that match TRBD1. The germline V gene encodes CDR1 SNHLY and CDR2 FYNNEI. There are 14 residues in the CDR3. V gave up 5 bases and J gave up 2 bases; unmatched junction bases: 2. CDR3 sequence reads: CASSWGQGNQPQHF. In nucleotides, the CDR3 is TGTGCCAGCAGTTGGGGACAGGGCAATCAGCCCCAGCATTTT. Full variable domain (missing parts from reference TRBV2 and TRBJ1-5): EPEVTQTPSHQVTQMGQEVILRCVPISNHLYFYWYRQILGQKVEFLVSFYNNEISEKSEIFDDQFSVERPDGSNFTLKIRSTKLEDSAMYFCASSWGQGNQPQHFGDGTRLSIL.

The chain links TRBV18 to TRBJ1-1, with D unclear. V gave up 2 bases and J gave up 2 bases, with 12 bases separating them. This CDR3 spans 15 amino acids. Germline V gives CDR1 KGHSH, CDR2 LQKENI. CDR3 amino acids: CASSPSVLSNTEAFF. The CDR3 region has the DNA TGTGCCAGCTCACCATCGGTCTTGTCCAACACTGAAGCTTTCTTT.

Details on this clone: The identical CDR3 is also encoded by other nucleotide sequences in the sample. This rearrangement joins TRBV7-9 to TRBJ2-7, with unresolved D. This CDR3 has 11 amino acids. Germline V lookup: CDR1 SEHNR, CDR2 FQNEAQ (reference sequence). The V gene lost 5 bases and the J gene lost 7 bases, with 9 bases spanning the gap. The CDR3 DNA reads TGTGCCAGCAGCCCGCTTGTGGAGCAGTACTTC. It encodes CASSPLVEQYF.